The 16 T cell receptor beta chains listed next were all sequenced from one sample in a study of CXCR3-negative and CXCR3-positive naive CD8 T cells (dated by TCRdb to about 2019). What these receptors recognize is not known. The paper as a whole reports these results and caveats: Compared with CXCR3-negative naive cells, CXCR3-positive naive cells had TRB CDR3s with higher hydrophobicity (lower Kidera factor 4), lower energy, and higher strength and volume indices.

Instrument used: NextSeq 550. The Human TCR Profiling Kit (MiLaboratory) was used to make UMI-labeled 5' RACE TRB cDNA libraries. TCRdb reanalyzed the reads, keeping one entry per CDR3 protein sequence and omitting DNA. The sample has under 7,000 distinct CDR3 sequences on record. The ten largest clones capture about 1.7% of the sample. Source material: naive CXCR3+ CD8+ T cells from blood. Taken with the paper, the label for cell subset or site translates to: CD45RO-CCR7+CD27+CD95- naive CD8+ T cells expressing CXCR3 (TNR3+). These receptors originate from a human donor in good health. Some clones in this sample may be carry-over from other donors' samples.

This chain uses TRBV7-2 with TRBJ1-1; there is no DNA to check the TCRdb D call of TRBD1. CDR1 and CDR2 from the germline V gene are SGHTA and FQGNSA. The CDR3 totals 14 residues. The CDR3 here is CASSLSGFGAEAFF.

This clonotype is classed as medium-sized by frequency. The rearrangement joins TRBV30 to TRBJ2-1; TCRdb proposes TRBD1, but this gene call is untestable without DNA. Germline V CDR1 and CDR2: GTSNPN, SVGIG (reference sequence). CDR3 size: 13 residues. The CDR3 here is CAWEETGRNEQFF.

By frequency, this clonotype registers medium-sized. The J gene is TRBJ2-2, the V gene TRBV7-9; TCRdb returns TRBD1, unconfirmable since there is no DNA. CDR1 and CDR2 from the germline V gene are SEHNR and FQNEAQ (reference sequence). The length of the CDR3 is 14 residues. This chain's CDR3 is CASTVDSNTGELFF.

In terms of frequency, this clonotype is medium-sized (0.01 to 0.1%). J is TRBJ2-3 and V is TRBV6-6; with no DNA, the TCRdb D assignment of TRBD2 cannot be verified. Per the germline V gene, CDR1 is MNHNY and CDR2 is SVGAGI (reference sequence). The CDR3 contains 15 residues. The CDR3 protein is CASSYTSEFTDTQYF.

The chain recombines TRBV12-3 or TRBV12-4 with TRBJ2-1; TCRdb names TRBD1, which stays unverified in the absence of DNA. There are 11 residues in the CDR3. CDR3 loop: CASSSRVEQFF.

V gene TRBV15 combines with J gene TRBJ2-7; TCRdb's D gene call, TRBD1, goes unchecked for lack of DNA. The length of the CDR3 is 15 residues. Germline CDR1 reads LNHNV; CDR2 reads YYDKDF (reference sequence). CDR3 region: CATSSGTGGMYEQYF.

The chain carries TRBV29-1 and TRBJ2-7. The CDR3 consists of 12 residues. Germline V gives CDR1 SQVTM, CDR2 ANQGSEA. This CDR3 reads CSVGSGSYEQYF.

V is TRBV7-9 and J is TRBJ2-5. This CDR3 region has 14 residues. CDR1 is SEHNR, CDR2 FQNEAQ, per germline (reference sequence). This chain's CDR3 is CASSPLGSEETQYF.

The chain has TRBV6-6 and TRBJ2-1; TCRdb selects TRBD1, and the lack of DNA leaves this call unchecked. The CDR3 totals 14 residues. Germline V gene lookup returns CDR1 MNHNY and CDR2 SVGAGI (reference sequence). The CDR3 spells CASSQGDRVNEQFF.

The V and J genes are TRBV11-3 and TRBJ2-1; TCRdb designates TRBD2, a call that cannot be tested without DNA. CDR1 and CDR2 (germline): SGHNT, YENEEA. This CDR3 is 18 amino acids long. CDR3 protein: CASSLELAGGPSYNEQFF.

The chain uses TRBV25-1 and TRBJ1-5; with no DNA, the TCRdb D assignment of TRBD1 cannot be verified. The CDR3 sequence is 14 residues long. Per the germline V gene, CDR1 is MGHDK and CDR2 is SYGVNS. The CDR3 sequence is CASSALGGGQPQHF.

The chain's CDR3 is CASTQLETGGHYNEQFF. V is TRBV5-1 and J is TRBJ2-1; TCRdb proposes TRBD1, but this gene call is untestable without DNA. CDR3 length: 17 residues. Germline CDR1 is SGHRS and CDR2 is YFSETQ. Full variable domain (rest looked up from reference TRBV5-1 and TRBJ2-1): KAGVTQTPRYLIKTRGQQVTLSCSPISGHRSVSWYQQTPGQGLQFLFEYFSETQRNKGNFPGRFSGRQFSNSRSEMNVSTLELGDSALYLCASTQLETGGHYNEQFFGPGTRLTVL.

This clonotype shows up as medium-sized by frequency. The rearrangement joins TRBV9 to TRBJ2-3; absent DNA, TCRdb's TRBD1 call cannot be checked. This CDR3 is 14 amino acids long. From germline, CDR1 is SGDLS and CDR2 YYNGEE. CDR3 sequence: CASSGAGQTDTQYF.

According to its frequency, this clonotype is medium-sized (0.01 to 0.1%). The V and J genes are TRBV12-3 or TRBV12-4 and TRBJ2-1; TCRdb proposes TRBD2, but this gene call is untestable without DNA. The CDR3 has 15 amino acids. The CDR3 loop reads CASSSAGSTYNEQFF.

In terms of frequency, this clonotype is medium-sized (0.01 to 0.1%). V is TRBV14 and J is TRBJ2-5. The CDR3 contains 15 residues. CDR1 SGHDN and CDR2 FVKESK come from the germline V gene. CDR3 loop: CASSREAAYQETQYF. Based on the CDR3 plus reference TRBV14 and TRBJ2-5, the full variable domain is EAGVTQFPSHSVIEKGQTVTLRCDPISGHDNLYWYRRVMGKEIKFLLHFVKESKQDESGMPNNRFLAERTGGTYSTLKVQPAELEDSGVYFCASSREAAYQETQYFGPGTRLLVL.

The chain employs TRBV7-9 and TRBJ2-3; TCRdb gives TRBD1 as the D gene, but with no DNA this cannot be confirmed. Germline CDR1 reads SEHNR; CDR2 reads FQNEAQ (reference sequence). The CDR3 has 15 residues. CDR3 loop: CASSPEGADGDTQYF.